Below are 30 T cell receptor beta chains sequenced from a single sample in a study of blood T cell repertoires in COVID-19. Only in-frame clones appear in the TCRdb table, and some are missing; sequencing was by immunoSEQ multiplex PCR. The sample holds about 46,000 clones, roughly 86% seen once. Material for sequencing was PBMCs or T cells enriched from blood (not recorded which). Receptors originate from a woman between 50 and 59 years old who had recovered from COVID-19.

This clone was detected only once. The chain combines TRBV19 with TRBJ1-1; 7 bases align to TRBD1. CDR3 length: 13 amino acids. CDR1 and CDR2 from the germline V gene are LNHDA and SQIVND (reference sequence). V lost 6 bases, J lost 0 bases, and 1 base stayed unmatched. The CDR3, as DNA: TGTGCCAGTAGCGGACAGGTGAACACTGAAGCTTTCTTT. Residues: CASSGQVNTEAFF.

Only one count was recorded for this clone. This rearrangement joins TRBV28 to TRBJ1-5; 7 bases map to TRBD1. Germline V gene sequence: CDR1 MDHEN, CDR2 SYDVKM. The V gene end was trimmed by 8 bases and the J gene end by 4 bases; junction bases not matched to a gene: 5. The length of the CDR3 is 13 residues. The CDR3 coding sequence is TGTGCCAGCGAACAGGGGAGAAATCAGCCCCAGCATTTT. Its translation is CASEQGRNQPQHF.

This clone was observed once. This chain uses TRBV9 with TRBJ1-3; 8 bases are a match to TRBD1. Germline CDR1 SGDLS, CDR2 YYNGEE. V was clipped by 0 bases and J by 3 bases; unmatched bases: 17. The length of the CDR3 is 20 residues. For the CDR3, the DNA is TGTGCCAGCAGCGTAGTCGGCACAGGGGGATTGTCTGGATTTGGAAACACCATATATTTT. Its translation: CASSVVGTGGLSGFGNTIYF. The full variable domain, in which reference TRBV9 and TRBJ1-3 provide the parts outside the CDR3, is DSGVTQTPKHLITATGQRVTLRCSPRSGDLSVYWYQQSLDQGLQFLIQYYNGEERAKGNILERFSAQQFPDLHSELNLSSLELGDSALYFCASSVVGTGGLSGFGNTIYFGEGSWLTVV.

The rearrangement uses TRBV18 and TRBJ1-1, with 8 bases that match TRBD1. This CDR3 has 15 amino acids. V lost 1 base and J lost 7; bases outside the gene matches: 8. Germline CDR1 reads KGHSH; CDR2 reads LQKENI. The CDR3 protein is CASSPLTGEEGEAFF. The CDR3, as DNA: TGTGCCAGCTCACCACTGACAGGGGAGGAGGGTGAAGCTTTCTTT.

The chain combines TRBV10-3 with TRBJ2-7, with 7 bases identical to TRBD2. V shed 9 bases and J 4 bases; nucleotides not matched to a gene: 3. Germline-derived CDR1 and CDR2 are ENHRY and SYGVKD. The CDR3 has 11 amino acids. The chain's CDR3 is CAMGEGYEQYF. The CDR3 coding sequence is TGTGCCATGGGGGAGGGGTACGAGCAGTACTTC.

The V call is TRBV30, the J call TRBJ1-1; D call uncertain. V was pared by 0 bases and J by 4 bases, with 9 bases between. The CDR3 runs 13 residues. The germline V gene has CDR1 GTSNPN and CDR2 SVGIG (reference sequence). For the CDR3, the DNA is TGTGCCTGGAGTGTAGCGGGCGCCACTGAAGCTTTCTTT. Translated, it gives CAWSVAGATEAFF.

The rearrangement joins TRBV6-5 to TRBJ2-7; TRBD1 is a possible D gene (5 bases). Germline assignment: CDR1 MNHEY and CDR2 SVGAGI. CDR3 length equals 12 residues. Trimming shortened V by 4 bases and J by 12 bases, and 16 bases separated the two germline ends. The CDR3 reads CASSSQGSILYF. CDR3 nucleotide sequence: TGTGCCAGCAGTTCTCAGGGTAGCATTCTGTACTTC.

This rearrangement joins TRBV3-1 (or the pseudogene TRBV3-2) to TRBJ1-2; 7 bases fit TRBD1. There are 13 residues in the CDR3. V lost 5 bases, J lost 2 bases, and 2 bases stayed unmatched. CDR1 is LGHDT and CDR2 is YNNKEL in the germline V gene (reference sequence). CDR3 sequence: CASSGTANYGYTF. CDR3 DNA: TGTGCCAGCAGCGGGACAGCGAACTATGGCTACACCTTC.

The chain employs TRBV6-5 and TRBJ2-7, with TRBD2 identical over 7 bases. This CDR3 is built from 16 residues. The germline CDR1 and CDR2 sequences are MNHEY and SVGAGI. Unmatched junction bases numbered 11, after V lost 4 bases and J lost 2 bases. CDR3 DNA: TGTGCCAGCAGTTCCTCTCGTGGCGGGGGAACCTACGAGCAGTACTTC. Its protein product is CASSSSRGGGTYEQYF.

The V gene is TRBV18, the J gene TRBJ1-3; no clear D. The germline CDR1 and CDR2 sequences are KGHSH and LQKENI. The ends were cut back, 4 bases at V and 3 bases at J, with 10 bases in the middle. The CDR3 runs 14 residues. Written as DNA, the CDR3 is TGTGCCAGCTCACAAGATCCGAGTGGAAACACCATATATTTT. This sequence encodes CASSQDPSGNTIYF.

DNA of the CDR3: TGTGCCAGCAGCCCCCGAGGCCGAGGTTGGACTGAAGCTTTCTTT. Translating gives CASSPRGRGWTEAFF. The chain recombines TRBV7-8 with TRBJ1-1; unclear D gene. V was trimmed by 5 bases and J by 5 bases, leaving 18 bases between them. Germline loops: CDR1 SGHVS, CDR2 FQNEAQ. This CDR3 region has 15 residues.

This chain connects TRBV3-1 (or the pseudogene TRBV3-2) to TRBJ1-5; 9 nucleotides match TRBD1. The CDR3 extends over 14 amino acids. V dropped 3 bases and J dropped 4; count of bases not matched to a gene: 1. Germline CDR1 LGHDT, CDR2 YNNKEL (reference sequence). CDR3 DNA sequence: TGTGCCAGCAGCCAGACAGGGGGGAATCAGCCCCAGCATTTT. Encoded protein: CASSQTGGNQPQHF.

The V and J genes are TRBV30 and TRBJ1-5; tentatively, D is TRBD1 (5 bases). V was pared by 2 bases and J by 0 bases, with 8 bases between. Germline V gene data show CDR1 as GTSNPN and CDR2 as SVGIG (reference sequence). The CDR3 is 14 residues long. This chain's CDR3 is CAWSSGDSNQPQHF. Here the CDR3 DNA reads TGTGCCTGGAGTTCGGGGGATAGCAATCAGCCCCAGCATTTT.

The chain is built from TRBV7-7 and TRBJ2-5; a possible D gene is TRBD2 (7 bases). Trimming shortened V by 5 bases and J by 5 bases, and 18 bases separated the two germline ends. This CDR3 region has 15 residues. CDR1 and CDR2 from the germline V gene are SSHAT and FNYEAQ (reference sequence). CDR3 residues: CASSLFSGGGETQYF. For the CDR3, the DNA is TGTGCCAGCAGCCTCTTCTCGGGGGGCGGTGAGACCCAGTACTTC. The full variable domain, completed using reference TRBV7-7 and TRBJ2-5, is GAGVSQSPRYKVTKRGQDVTLRCDPISSHATLYWYQQALGQGPEFLTYFNYEAQPDKSGLPSDRFSAERPEGSISTLTIQRTEQRDSAMYRCASSLFSGGGETQYFGPGTRLLVL.

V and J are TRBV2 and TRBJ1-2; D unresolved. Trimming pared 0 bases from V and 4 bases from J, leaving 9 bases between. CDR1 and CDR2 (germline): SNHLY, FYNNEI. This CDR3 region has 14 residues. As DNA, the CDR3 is TGTGCCAGCAGTGAAGCGCTTCCACTCTATGGCTACACCTTC. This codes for CASSEALPLYGYTF.

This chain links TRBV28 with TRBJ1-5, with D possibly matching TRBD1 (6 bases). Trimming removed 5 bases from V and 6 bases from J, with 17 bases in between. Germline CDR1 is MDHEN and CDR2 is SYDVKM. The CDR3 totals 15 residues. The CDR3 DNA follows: TGTGCCAGCAGTCCGCAGGGGCAGGGGTTTCAGCCCCAGCATTTT. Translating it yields CASSPQGQGFQPQHF.

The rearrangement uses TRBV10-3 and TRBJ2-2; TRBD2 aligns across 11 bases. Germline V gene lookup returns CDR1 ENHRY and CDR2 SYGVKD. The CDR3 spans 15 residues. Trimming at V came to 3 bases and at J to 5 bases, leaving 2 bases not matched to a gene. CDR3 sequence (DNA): TGTGCCATCAGTGAAAGACTAGCGGGGACCGGGGAGCTGTTTTTT. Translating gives CAISERLAGTGELFF.

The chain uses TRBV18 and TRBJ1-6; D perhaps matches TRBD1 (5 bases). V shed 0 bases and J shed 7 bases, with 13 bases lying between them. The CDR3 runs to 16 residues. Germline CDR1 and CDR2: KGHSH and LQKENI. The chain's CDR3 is CASSPPSREGNSPLHF. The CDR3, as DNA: TGTGCCAGCTCACCACCTAGCCGGGAGGGGAATTCACCCCTCCACTTT.

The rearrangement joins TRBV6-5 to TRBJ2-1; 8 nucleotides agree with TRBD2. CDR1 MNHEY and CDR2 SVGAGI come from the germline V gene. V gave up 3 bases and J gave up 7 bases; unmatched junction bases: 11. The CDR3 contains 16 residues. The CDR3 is CASSYSGTRRVNEQFF. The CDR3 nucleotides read TGTGCCAGCAGTTATTCCGGGACTAGAAGAGTGAATGAGCAGTTCTTC.

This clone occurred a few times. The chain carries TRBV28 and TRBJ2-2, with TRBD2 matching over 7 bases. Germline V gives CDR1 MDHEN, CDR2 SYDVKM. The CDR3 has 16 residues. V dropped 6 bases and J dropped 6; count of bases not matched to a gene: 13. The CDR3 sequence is CASSFQRGARAGELFF. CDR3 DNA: TGTGCCAGCAGCTTCCAGCGGGGAGCGAGGGCCGGGGAGCTGTTTTTT.

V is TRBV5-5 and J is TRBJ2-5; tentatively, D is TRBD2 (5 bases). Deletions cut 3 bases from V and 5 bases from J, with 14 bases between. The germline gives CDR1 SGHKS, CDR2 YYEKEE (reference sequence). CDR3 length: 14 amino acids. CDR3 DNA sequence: TGTGCCAGCAGCTACCCGGGGTCGGGGGAGACCCAGTACTTC. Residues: CASSYPGSGETQYF.

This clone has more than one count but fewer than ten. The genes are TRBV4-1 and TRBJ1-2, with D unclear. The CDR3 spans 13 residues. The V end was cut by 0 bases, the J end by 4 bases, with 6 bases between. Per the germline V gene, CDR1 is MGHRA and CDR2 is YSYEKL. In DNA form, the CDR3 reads TGCGCCAGCAGCCAAGAGAACACCTATGGCTACACCTTC. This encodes CASSQENTYGYTF.

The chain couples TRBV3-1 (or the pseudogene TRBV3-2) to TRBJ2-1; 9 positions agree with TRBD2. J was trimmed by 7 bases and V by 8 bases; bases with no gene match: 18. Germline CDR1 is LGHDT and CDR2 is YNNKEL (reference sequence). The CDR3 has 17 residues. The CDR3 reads CASQEALAGSGRNEQFF. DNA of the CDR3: TGTGCCAGCCAGGAAGCCCTAGCGGGGAGTGGTCGAAATGAGCAGTTCTTC.

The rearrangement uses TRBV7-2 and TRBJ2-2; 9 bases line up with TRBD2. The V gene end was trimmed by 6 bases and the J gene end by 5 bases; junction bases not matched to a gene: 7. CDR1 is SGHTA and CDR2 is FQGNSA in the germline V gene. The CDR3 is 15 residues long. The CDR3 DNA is TGTGCCAGCAGTTTCTGGCGGGGGGGGACCGGGGAGCTGTTTTTT. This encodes CASSFWRGGTGELFF.

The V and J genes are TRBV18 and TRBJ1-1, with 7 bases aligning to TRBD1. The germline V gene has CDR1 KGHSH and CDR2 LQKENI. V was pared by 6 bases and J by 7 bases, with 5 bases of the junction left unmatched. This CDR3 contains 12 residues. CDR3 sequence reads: CASSRDSYEAFF. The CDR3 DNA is TGTGCCAGCTCCCGGGACAGCTATGAAGCTTTCTTT.

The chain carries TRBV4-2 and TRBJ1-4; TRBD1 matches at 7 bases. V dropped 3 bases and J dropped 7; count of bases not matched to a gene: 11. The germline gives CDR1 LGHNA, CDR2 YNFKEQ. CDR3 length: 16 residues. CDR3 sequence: CASSQGEQGRLEKLFF. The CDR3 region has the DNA TGTGCCAGCAGCCAGGGGGAACAGGGGAGACTTGAAAAACTGTTTTTT.

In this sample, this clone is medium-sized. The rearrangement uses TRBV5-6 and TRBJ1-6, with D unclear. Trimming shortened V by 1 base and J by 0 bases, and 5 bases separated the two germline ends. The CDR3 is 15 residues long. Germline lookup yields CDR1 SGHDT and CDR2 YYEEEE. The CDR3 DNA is TGTGCCAGCAGCTTGTCCAGCTCCTATAATTCACCCCTCCACTTT. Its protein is CASSLSSSYNSPLHF.

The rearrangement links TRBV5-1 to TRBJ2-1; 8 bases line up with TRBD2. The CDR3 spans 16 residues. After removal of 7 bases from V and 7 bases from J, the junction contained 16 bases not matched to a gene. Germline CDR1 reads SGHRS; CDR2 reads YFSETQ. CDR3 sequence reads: CASGQGLAGGSNEQFF. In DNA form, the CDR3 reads TGCGCCAGCGGGCAGGGTCTGGCGGGGGGCTCGAATGAGCAGTTCTTC.

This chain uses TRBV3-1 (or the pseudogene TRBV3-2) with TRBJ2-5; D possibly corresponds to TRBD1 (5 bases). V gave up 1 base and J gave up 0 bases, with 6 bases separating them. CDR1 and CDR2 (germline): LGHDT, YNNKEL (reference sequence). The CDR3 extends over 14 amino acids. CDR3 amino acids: CASSQGQHQETQYF. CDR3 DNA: TGTGCCAGCAGCCAAGGACAGCACCAAGAGACCCAGTACTTC.

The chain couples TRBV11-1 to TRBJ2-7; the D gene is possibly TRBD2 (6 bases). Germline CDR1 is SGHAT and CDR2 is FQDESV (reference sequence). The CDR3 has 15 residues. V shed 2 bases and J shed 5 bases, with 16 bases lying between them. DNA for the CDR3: TGTGCCAGCAGCTTATCAGGCGGGACCATGGACGAGCAGTACTTC. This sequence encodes CASSLSGGTMDEQYF.